This T cell receptor (beta chain) was sequenced for a study of alternative splicing in chronic myeloid leukemia remission (dated by TCRdb to 2018 to 2021). Turning to the overall study: Remission specimens from the trials were collected at major or complete molecular response, at 12 or 24 months of TKI therapy. RNA sequencing was used to profile peripheral blood from chronic-phase CML patients at diagnosis and at remission, and the results were compared with those from healthy donors. The RESIST (imatinib), ENESTxtnd (nilotinib) and PINNACLE (nilotinib plus pegylated interferon) trials supplied ten or so diagnostic specimens along with matched remission specimens. The median age was about 52 years at diagnosis, under 60 at remission and 37 for the healthy controls. The diagnostic specimens from the trials consisted of total leukocytes from peripheral blood collected in EDTA. Nine CML samples, seven diagnostic and two matched remission, were obtained from the French Persistem study. Female/male counts were 11/5 for diagnosis samples, 8/3 for remission samples and 2/4 for controls. Total RNA was extracted with Trizol from peripheral blood mononuclear cells of diagnosis, remission and control samples. Beyond this particular receptor, the publication reports: Blood cell composition varied strongly between timepoints, moving from enrichment of myeloid progenitors at diagnosis to enrichment of mature lymphoid cells at remission. At remission, blood cell composition had been reconfigured so that it resembled normal controls enriched in lymphoid cells.

The library was made by bulk RNA-seq. The TruSeq Stranded RNA sample prep kit was used to generate libraries of poly-A-enriched mRNA from an input of approximately 0.97 ug total RNA. Paired-end sequencing was carried out on a HiSeq 2500, and each sample was sequenced in triplicate. A read length of 125 nucleotides per mate was used for RNA-seq. Per the source publication's procedure: After trimming, reads were aligned to hg38 using STAR v2.7, and quality control was handled by FASTQC, RSeQC and multiqc. Salmon 0.14.1 was used to quantify gene expression levels as transcripts per million (TPM). Principal component analysis suggested that trial, library batch, sequencing batch, treatment regimen and sex did not drive transcriptomic profiles. After reprocessing by TCRdb, each CDR3 protein sequence is one entry, and no DNA is given. Clone size and V and J calls follow TCRdb, not the original study. The sample yields around 350 distinct CDR3 sequences; 85% to 90% were counted once. Of the sample, roughly 20% is held by the ten largest clones.

Details on this clonotype: The antigen this receptor binds is unknown.

CDR3 length: 12 amino acids, cysteine to phenylalanine. DNA is not recorded here. CDR1 and CDR2 are read off the germline V gene (reference sequence) as DFQATT and SNEGSKA. The time point label of this sample denotes: major or complete molecular response after front-line TKI therapy. Around 16 CML patients were included in the patient cohort, and matched post-remission samples were retrieved for a subset of these patients. The sequenced sample was PBMCs or total blood leukocytes (not recorded which), obtained during remission. The rearrangement combines TRBV20-1 with TRBJ2-7; with no DNA, the TCRdb D assignment of TRBD2 cannot be verified. This receptor was taken from an adult with chronic myeloid leukemia. This receptor has the CDR3 CSAGGPAYEQYF.